This T cell receptor beta chain stems from a study of PD-L1 blockade in urothelial cancer. Here immunoSEQ multiplex PCR was the method, and the copy in TCRdb shows in-frame clones only, minus some. The sample holds approximately 79,000 clones, about 85% seen once. A remark on this clone: Its antigen is as yet unknown.

Study findings and constraints: Better survival was predicted when blood TCR clonality before treatment fell below the median.

There are 14 residues in the CDR3. Looked up from germline, CDR1 is SGHTA and CDR2 is FQGNSA. The V and J ends lost 4 bases and 3 bases, in that order; junction bases with no gene match: 5. The TCR originated in a woman in her seventies with urothelial cancer. This chain uses TRBV7-2 with TRBJ2-7; 8 bases match TRBD2. Specimen: PBMCs, collected around atezolizumab (anti-PD-L1) treatment. The CDR3 DNA follows: TGTGCCAGCAGCTCCGGACTAGCTGGCTACGAGCAGTACTTC. Protein: CASSSGLAGYEQYF. Drawing the rest from reference TRBV7-2 and TRBJ2-7, the complete variable domain is GAGVSQSPSNKVTEKGKDVELRCDPISGHTALYWYRQSLGQGLEFLIYFQGNSAPDKSGLPSDRFSAERTGGSVSTLTIQRTQQEDSAVYLCASSSGLAGYEQYFGPGTRLTVT.